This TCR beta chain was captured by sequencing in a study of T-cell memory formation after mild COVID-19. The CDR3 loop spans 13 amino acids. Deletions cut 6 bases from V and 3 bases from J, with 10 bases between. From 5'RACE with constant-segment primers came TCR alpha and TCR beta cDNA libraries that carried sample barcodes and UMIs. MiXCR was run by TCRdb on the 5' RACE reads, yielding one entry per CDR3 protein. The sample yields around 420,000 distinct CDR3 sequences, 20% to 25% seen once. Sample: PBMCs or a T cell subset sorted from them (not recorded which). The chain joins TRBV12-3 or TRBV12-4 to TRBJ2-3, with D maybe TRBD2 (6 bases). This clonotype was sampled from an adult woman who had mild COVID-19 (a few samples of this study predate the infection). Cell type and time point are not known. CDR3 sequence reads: CASRWRATDTQYF. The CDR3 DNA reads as TGTGCCAGCAGGTGGAGGGCTACAGATACGCAGTATTTT.